One and the same sample provided the 16 T cell receptor beta chains below, sequenced in a study of T cell responses to AZD1222 COVID-19 vaccine. Clones were read by immunoSEQ multiplex PCR, and TCRdb kept only the in-frame ones, dropping some. The table lists 150,000 to 200,000 clones, 85% to 95% of them singletons. The material sequenced was peripheral blood, taken on day 0 of AZD1222 vaccination. The receptors were gathered from an adult in good health.

The chain carries TRBV4-2 and TRBJ1-1, with D perhaps matching TRBD1 (6 bases). The V and J ends lost 0 bases and 5 bases respectively, with 13 bases between them. Per germline, CDR1 LGHNA and CDR2 YNFKEQ. The CDR3 sequence is 15 residues long. CDR3 nucleotides: TGTGCCAGCAGCCAAGATTTCGGGGGCTGGACTGAAGCTTTCTTT. Protein product: CASSQDFGGWTEAFF.

V gene TRBV6-6 combines with J gene TRBJ2-1; no clear D. The CDR3 totals 15 residues. V lost 1 base and J lost 6, with 13 bases in between. Germline CDR1 reads MNHNY; CDR2 reads SVGAGI (reference sequence). This CDR3 reads CASSYLPGWGNEQFF. CDR3 sequence (DNA): TGTGCCAGCAGTTACTTGCCCGGGTGGGGCAATGAGCAGTTCTTC.

The V gene is TRBV6-2 or TRBV6-3, the J gene TRBJ1-4; D gene ambiguous. Germline-derived CDR1 and CDR2 are MNHEY and SVGEGT. This CDR3 has 13 residues. The V gene lost 4 bases and the J gene lost 8 bases, with 11 bases spanning the gap. This CDR3 is CASSWSILEKLFF. Written as DNA, the CDR3 is TGTGCCAGCAGTTGGTCGATCTTGGAAAAACTGTTTTTT.

This rearrangement joins TRBV15 to TRBJ2-2; D remains unclear. Germline CDR1 reads LNHNV; CDR2 reads YYDKDF (reference sequence). Trimming removed 0 bases from V and 4 bases from J, with 3 bases in between. The CDR3 is 13 amino acids. CDR3 nucleotides: TGTGCCACCAGCAGAGAAGGCACCGGGGAGCTGTTTTTT. This gives the protein CATSREGTGELFF. Using reference TRBV15 and TRBJ2-2 for the parts outside the CDR3, the full variable domain is DAMVIQNPRYQVTQFGKPVTLSCSQTLNHNVMYWYQQKSSQAPKLLFHYYDKDFNNEADTPDNFQSRRPNTSFCFLDIRSPGLGDTAMYLCATSREGTGELFFGEGSRLTVL.

The chain couples TRBV7-2 to TRBJ2-5; no firm D call. The CDR3 has 14 residues. The V end lost 1 base, the J end lost 1 base, and 7 bases lay between the germline ends. CDR1 SGHTA and CDR2 FQGNSA come from the germline V gene. CDR3 residues: CASSLESGQETQYF. The DNA of the CDR3 is TGTGCCAGCAGCTTAGAGTCGGGCCAAGAGACCCAGTACTTC.

The J gene is TRBJ2-7, the V gene TRBV10-3; TRBD1 agrees at 8 bases. V lost 10 bases, J lost 5 bases, and 10 bases stayed unmatched. The CDR3 is 13 residues long. Germline V gene lookup returns CDR1 ENHRY and CDR2 SYGVKD. The DNA for the CDR3 is TGTGCCACGAACATCGGACAGGGCGACGAGCAGTACTTC. This encodes CATNIGQGDEQYF.

The DNA for the CDR3 is TGCGCCAGCAGCCAAGTAAGGTGGGCCGGGGAGCTGTTTTTT. Protein: CASSQVRWAGELFF. The gene calls are TRBV4-3 and TRBJ2-2; D is undetermined. The CDR3 loop spans 14 amino acids. The germline gives CDR1 LGHNA, CDR2 YSLEER. Trimming stripped 1 base from V and 6 bases from J, with 9 bases between.

Only one count was recorded for this clone. The rearrangement links TRBV27 to TRBJ2-7; maybe TRBD2 (6 bases). The CDR3 is 13 amino acids. Deletions cut 4 bases from V and 2 bases from J, with 9 bases between. In germline, CDR1 is MNHEY, CDR2 SMNVEV (reference sequence). CDR3 bases: TGTGCCAGCAGTTCCGGGAGCCCCTACGAGCAGTACTTC. Amino acid sequence: CASSSGSPYEQYF.

The genes are TRBV10-3 and TRBJ1-2; 12 bases line up with TRBD1. This CDR3 region has 15 residues. From germline, CDR1 is ENHRY and CDR2 SYGVKD. V was clipped by 4 bases and J by 8 bases; unmatched bases: 8. DNA for the CDR3: TGTGCCATCAGTGGACCGGGACAGGGGGCGAGGGGCTACACCTTC. Protein product: CAISGPGQGARGYTF.

The chain recombines TRBV7-5 with TRBJ2-1; the table assigns TRBD2, which was not confirmed against the DNA. TRBV7-5 is an annotated pseudogene. The CDR3 has 21 residues. CDR3 in DNA: TGTGCCAGAAGCCCCAGCCTAGGGTTAGCGGGGGCCAGAAGCTCCTACAATGAGCAGTTCTTC. Translating gives CARSPSLGLAGARSSYNEQFF.

CDR3 amino acids: CASSDIGYQPQHF. CDR3 nucleotides: TGTGCCAGCAGTGATATCGGGTATCAGCCCCAGCATTTT. This rearrangement joins TRBV6-1 to TRBJ1-5; no clear D. The CDR3 has 13 residues. Germline V gene sequence: CDR1 MNHNS, CDR2 SASEGT. V lost 3 bases, J lost 5 bases, and 8 bases lay in between.

The chain joins TRBV2 to TRBJ2-1; D gene unclear. Looked up from germline, CDR1 is SNHLY and CDR2 is FYNNEI. The CDR3 is 15 residues long. V lost 6 bases and J lost 2, with 14 bases in between. CDR3 region: CASSPKSTTYNEQFF. In DNA form, the CDR3 reads TGTGCCAGCAGCCCTAAGAGTACCACCTACAATGAGCAGTTCTTC.

This CDR3 is CASSPDTGAGANVLTF. For the CDR3, the DNA is TGTGCCAGTAGTCCGGATACAGGGGCAGGGGCCAACGTCCTGACTTTC. V usage is TRBV19 and J usage is TRBJ2-6, with TRBD1 matching 7 bases. CDR1 is LNHDA, CDR2 SQIVND, per germline (reference sequence). With 5 bases clipped from V and 4 bases from J, the junction kept 8 bases outside the gene matches. This CDR3 comprises 16 residues.

This clone was seen only once. The V call is TRBV18, the J call TRBJ2-7; possibly TRBD1 for D (6 bases). This CDR3 spans 12 amino acids. V was pared by 6 bases and J by 5 bases, with 11 bases between. The germline gives CDR1 KGHSH, CDR2 LQKENI. The CDR3 nucleotides are TGTGCCAGCTCGAGGGCAGGGGACGAGCAGTACTTC. Translating gives CASSRAGDEQYF.

The chain uses TRBV7-9 and TRBJ2-3; D gene unclear. Trimming removed 6 bases from V and 2 bases from J, with 12 bases in between. This CDR3 is built from 14 residues. In germline, CDR1 is SEHNR, CDR2 FQNEAQ (reference sequence). The CDR3 here is CASRLQPVTDTQYF. The CDR3 DNA sequence: TGTGCCAGCAGGCTACAGCCTGTCACAGATACGCAGTATTTT.

The rearrangement uses TRBV7-2 and TRBJ2-3; 12 nucleotides match TRBD1. The V gene's germline CDR1 is SGHTA and CDR2 FQGNSA. This CDR3 contains 17 residues. The V gene end was trimmed by 3 bases and the J gene end by 2 bases; junction bases not matched to a gene: 6. This CDR3 reads CASSLGQGAPHTDTQYF. The CDR3 DNA is TGTGCCAGCAGCTTGGGACAGGGGGCCCCCCACACAGATACGCAGTATTTT.